The table lists the clone carrying this T cell receptor (beta chain) with many counts. Its specificity is unknown. These data are taken from a study of T cells after yellow fever vaccination. Whole-study findings and limits: Peaking on day 5 versus 15, the secondary response was faster but weaker.

This CDR3 contains 14 residues. V shed 3 bases and J shed 6 bases, with 17 bases lying between them. Per the germline V gene, CDR1 is DFQATT and CDR2 is SNEGSKA (reference sequence). 5'RACE template switching added a universal primer site and UMIs to TCR cDNA. TCRdb passed the 5' RACE reads through MiXCR, listing each CDR3 protein once. Among 110,000 to 150,000 distinct CDR3 sequences listed, under 8% were seen once. The sequencing here drew on CD4+ T cells sorted from PBMCs, taken 10 days after the yellow fever booster vaccination. The TCR originated in a man in his thirties or forties who received the YFV17D yellow fever vaccine. The J gene is TRBJ1-2, the V gene TRBV20-1; D might be TRBD1 (5 bases). CDR3 bases: TGCAGTGCTAGGGCCGCCTTGACAGAGGATGGCTACACCTTC. The encoded protein is CSARAALTEDGYTF.